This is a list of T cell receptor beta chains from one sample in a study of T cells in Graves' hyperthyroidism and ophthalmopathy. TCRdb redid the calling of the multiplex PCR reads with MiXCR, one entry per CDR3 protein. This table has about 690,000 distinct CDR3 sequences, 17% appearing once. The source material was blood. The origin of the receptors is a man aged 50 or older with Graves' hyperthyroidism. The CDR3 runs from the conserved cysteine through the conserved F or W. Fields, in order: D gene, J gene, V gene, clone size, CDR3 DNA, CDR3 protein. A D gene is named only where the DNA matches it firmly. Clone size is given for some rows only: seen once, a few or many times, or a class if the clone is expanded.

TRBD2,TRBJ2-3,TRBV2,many,TGTGCCAGCAGTGAACTGGGACTAGCGGGAGTTCAGGACACAGATACGCAGTATTTT,CASSELGLAGVQDTDTQYF
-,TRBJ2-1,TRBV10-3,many,TGTGCCATCAGTGAGTCTGGCGGAACCTCCTACAATGAGCAGTTCTTC,CAISESGGTSYNEQFF
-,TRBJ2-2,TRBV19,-,TGTGCCAGTAGTATAGATCTTCTAAGCGGTACTTTCACCGGGGAGCTGTTTTTT,CASSIDLLSGTFTGELFF
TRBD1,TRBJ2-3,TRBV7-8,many,TGTGCCAGCAGCCCCCGGGACAGGGTCCCAGATACGCAGTATTTT,CASSPRDRVPDTQYF
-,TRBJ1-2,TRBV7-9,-,TGTGCCGGCAGCAATACAGTTAACTATGGCTACACCTTC,CAGSNTVNYGYTF
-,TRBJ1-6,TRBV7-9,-,TGTGCCAGCAGCCCCAGTGGGCTCGGTTCACCCCTCCACTTT,CASSPSGLGSPLHF
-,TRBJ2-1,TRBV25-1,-,TGTGCCAGCAGTGAATTGGCCCGTAGCTCCTACAATGAGCAGTTCTTC,CASSELARSSYNEQFF
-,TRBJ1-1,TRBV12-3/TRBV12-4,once,TGTGCCAGCAGTTTTTGGGGGCGGTTGAACACTGAAGCTTTCTTT,CASSFWGRLNTEAFF
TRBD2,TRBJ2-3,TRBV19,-,TGTGCCAGTAGCACGAGGTCCGGACTAGCCCTAGATACGCAGTATTTT,CASSTRSGLALDTQYF
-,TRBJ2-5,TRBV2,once,TGTGCCAGCAGTGGGGAACAGGGATATAGTACAAAGACCCAGTACTTC,CASSGEQGYSTKTQYF
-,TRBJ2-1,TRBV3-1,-,TGTGCCAGCAGCCAAGTGGGAGGCGCCGACAATGAGCAGTTCTTC,CASSQVGGADNEQFF
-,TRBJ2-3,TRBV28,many,TGTGCCACCACAGTACGACAGGAACCTACAGATACGCAGTATTTT,CATTVRQEPTDTQYF
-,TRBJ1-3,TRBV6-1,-,TGTGCCAGCAGGCCACAGGGAACCGCTGGAAACACCATATATTTT,CASRPQGTAGNTIYF
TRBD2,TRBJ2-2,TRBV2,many,TGTGCCAGCACCCGCAGACTAGCGGGATCGAACACCGGGGAGCTGTTTTTT,CASTRRLAGSNTGELFF
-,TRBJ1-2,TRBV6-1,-,TGTGCCAGCAGTGAGAGTCGGAAAGGCTGCACCTTC,CASSESRKGCTF
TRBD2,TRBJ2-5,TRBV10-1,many,TGCGCCAGCACCGACGGGACTAGCGGGAGCGGGGAGACCCAGTACTTC,CASTDGTSGSGETQYF
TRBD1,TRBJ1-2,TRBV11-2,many,TGTGCCAGCAGCTTAGAAGGCGGGACAGGGCGGGGTGGCTACACCTTC,CASSLEGGTGRGGYTF
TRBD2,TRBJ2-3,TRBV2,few,TGTGCCAGGGGCCGGGTAGCGGGAGTGGGAGATACGCAGTATTTT,CARGRVAGVGDTQYF
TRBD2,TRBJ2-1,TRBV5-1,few,TGCGCCGGCCCTGGGACTAGCGGCCACAATGAGCAGTTCTTC,CAGPGTSGHNEQFF
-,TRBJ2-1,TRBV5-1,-,TGCGCCAGCAGCTTGGCCTCCGGTTGGGCGAGCTCCTACAATGAGCAGTTCTTC,CASSLASGWASSYNEQFF
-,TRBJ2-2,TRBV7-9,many,TGTGCCAGCAGCCTCGGGACACGTAGCTCCACCGGGGAGCTGTTTTTT,CASSLGTRSSTGELFF
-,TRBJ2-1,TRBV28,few,TGTGCCAGCAGTGCCGGGACCCAGACCCTGTTGTTCTTC,CASSAGTQTLLFF
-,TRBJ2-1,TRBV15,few,TGTGCCACCAGCAGAGTCGCCGAGGGATCCTACAATGAGCAGTTCTTC,CATSRVAEGSYNEQFF
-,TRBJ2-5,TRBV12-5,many,TGTGCTAGTGGTTCCCTAGAGGGCGAGAAGACCCAGTACTTC,CASGSLEGEKTQYF
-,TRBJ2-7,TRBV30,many,TGTGCCTGGGAAAGTATGGGCCACGAGCAGTACTTC,CAWESMGHEQYF
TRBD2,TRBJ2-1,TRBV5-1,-,TGCGCCAGCAGCGGCGGGACTAGCGGAGGCCACCAGTTCTTC,CASSGGTSGGHQFF
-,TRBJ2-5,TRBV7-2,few,TGTGCCAGCAGCTATCCACGGGCGAGGGAAGAGACCCAGTACTTC,CASSYPRAREETQYF
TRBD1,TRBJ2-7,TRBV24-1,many,TGTGCCACCAGTGATCCGGCCTTGACAGGGACCTACGAGCAGTACTTC,CATSDPALTGTYEQYF
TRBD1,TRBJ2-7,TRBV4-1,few,TGCGCCAGCAGCCAAGCCTTACGACCGGACAGGGACCACGAGCAGTACTTC,CASSQALRPDRDHEQYF
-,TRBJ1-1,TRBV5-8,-,TGTGCCAGCAGCTTAACCAACACAGGGGAAGCTTTCTTT,CASSLTNTGEAFF
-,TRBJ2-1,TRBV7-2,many,TGTGCCAGCAGCCCCCGTCTAATATCGGGCAACAATGAGCAGTTCTTC,CASSPRLISGNNEQFF
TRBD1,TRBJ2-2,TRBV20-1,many,TGCAGTGCTCCGAACACAGGGGGCCGCACCGGGGAGCTGTTTTTT,CSAPNTGGRTGELFF
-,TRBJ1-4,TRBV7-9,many,TGTGCCAGCAGCTTAGTGCAAGAGGGGTTGGATGAAAAACTGTTTTTT,CASSLVQEGLDEKLFF
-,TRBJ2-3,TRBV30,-,TGTGCCTGGAGTGAGGGGGTCACAGATACGCAGTATTTT,CAWSEGVTDTQYF
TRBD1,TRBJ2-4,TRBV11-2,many,TGTGCCAGCAGCCAGGGGGCAGAAAACATTCAGTACTTC,CASSQGAENIQYF
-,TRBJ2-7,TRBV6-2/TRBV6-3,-,TGTGCCAGCAGTTACGACAGGGAGGTGGAAGAGCAGTACTTC,CASSYDREVEEQYF
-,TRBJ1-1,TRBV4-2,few,TGTGCCAGCAGCCAAGGAGGGGCATTGGGTATTTCTGAAGCTTTCTTT,CASSQGGALGISEAFF
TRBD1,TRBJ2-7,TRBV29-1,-,TGCAGCGTTGTAGGGGGCCGCGTCTACGAGCAGTACTTC,CSVVGGRVYEQYF
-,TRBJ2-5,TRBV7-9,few,TGTGCCAGCAGCTTGACGGCAGGTCTCCAGTACTTC,CASSLTAGLQYF
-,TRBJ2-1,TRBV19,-,TGTGCCAGTAGTATAGAATGGCTAGCCAACAATGAGCAGTTCTTC,CASSIEWLANNEQFF
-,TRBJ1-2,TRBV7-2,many,TGTGCCAGCAGCTTAGGGAATCCCCGGTTTGGCTACACCTTC,CASSLGNPRFGYTF
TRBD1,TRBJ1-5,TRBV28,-,TGTGCCAGCAGTCCCAGGGGGGCAATCAATCAGCCCCAGCATTTT,CASSPRGAINQPQHF
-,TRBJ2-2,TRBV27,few,TGTGCCAGCAGCAAACCGAACCCGGGCAGGGGAAAGACCGGGGAGCTGTTTTTT,CASSKPNPGRGKTGELFF
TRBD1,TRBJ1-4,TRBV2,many,TGTGCCAGCAAAGGACAGGGGGCAACTAATGAAAAACTGTTTTTT,CASKGQGATNEKLFF
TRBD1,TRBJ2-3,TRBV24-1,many,TGTGCCACCAGTGATCCACGCGGACAGGGTAGAGATACGCAGTATTTT,CATSDPRGQGRDTQYF
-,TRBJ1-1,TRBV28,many,TGTGCCAGCAGGGGTTACATTGAAGCTTTCTTT,CASRGYIEAFF
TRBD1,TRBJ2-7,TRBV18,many,TGTGCCAGCTCATTAATACAGGGGCCTCGGAACGAGCAGTACTTC,CASSLIQGPRNEQYF
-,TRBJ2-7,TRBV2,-,TGTGCCAGCAGTGAACGACGAGGACTATCCTACGAGCAGTACTTC,CASSERRGLSYEQYF
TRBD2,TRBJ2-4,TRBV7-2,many,TGTGCCAGCAGCCCTAGTTTTCTAGCGGTCAACTATCTAGAGGCCAAAAACATTCAGTACTTC,CASSPSFLAVNYLEAKNIQYF
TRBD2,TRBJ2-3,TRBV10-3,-,TGTGCCATCAGTGAGCTGCGCACTAGCGACCCAGATACGCAGTATTTT,CAISELRTSDPDTQYF
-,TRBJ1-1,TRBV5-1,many,TGCGCCAGCAGCTTGGGGGGCAGGCCTGAAGCTTTCTTT,CASSLGGRPEAFF
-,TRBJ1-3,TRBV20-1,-,TGCAGTGCTCATCACCGATTCGCACCTTCCTCTGGAAACACCATATATTTT,CSAHHRFAPSSGNTIYF
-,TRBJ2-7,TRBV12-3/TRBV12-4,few,TGTGCCAGCAGTTTTTCAGGGACGGGGTCGGAGCAGTACTTC,CASSFSGTGSEQYF
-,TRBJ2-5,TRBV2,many,TGTGCCAGCAGTGATATTCAAGAGACCCAGTACTTC,CASSDIQETQYF
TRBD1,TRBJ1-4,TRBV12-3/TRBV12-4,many,TGTGCCAGCAGTTTTGAGTCGACAGGGCGAGAAAAACTGTTTTTT,CASSFESTGREKLFF
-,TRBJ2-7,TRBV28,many,TGTGCCAGCAGTGCCATCTTGGTCCAGGGACAAACATACGAGCAGTACTTC,CASSAILVQGQTYEQYF
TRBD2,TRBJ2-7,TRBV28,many,TGTGCCAGCAGTCTAAATCATTTGACTAGCGGGAGTTACGAGCAGTACTTC,CASSLNHLTSGSYEQYF
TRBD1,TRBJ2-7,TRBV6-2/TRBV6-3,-,TGTGCCAGCATACCAGGGGGTCCCCCGCACGAGCAGTACTTC,CASIPGGPPHEQYF
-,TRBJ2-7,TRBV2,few,TGTGCCAGCAGTGAGTGGGCCACTCTCCGCGAGCAGTACTTC,CASSEWATLREQYF